The sequence of this TCR beta chain was determined in a study of blood T cell repertoires in COVID-19. Study details: The samples span acute and convalescent COVID-19 from the United States, Italy and Spain. Sources were T cells, B-cell-depleted T cells, or PBMCs; the material itself was cDNA or gDNA.

As processed by the authors: Reference gene primer amplification in the assay estimated nucleated cell counts. Measured with immunoSEQ multiplex PCR; TCRdb has only the in-frame clones, and not every one. V, J and clone size reflect that table, while D and trimming were determined from the DNA. The sample contains 100,000 to 150,000 clones, about 89% of which appear only once. Patients at the Seattle site were enrolled during active infection and followed longitudinally. CDR1 is MDHEN and CDR2 is SYDVKM in the germline V gene. V lost 2 bases to trimming and J lost 2 bases; unmatched junction nucleotides: 1. CDR3 length equals 14 residues.

The source material was peripheral blood. V usage is TRBV28 and J usage is TRBJ2-5, with 8 bases fitting TRBD2. This TCR was sampled from a man aged 55 to 70 with COVID-19, enrolled during active disease. This chain's CDR3 is CASSLQRGQETQYF. The CDR3 DNA reads TGTGCCAGCAGTTTACAGCGGGGGCAAGAGACCCAGTACTTC. Full variable domain (rest looked up from reference TRBV28 and TRBJ2-5): DVKVTQSSRYLVKRTGEKVFLECVQDMDHENMFWYRQDPGLGLRLIYFSYDVKMKEKGDIPEGYSVSREKKERFSLILESASTNQTSMYLCASSLQRGQETQYFGPGTRLLVL.